This T cell receptor beta chain stems from a study of T cell responses to AZD1222 COVID-19 vaccine. Overall study: Some second doses came at about 4 weeks and others at about 12 weeks; these were pooled. Points from the study as a whole: Clonal diversity was possibly underestimated, and white British individuals and females predominated among donors. Variant regions that are unmutated are reportedly the target of nearly half of spike-specific TCRs.

A remark on this clone: Its antigen is not identified.

Germline trimming cut 3 bases from V and 2 bases from J; bases unmatched to any gene: 3. Germline V gene data show CDR1 as SGHRS and CDR2 as YFSETQ. This CDR3 region has 14 residues. Clones were read by immunoSEQ multiplex PCR, and TCRdb kept only the in-frame ones, dropping some. Of 170,000 or so clones detected, about 92% appear once; the ten largest clones hold 0.7% to 0.9%. This specimen was peripheral blood, taken on day 0 of AZD1222 vaccination. This chain uses TRBV5-1 with TRBJ2-5; 8 positions agree with TRBD1. The TCR was taken from an adult in good health. The CDR3 loop is CASSSTGGQETQYF. CDR3 DNA: TGCGCCAGCAGCTCAACAGGGGGACAAGAGACCCAGTACTTC.